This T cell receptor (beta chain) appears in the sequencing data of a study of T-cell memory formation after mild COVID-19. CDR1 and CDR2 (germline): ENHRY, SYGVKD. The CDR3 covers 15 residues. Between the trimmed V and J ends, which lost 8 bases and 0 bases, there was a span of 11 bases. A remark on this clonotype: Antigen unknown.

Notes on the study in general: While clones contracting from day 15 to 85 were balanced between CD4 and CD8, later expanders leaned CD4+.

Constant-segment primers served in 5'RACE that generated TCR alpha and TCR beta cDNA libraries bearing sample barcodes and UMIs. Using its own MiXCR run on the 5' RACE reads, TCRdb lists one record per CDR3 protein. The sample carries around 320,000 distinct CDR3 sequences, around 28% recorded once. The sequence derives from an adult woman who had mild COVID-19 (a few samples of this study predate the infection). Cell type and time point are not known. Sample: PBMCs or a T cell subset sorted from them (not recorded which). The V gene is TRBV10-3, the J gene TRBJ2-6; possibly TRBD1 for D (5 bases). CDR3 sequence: CAIGHDSSGANVLTF. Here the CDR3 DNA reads TGTGCCATCGGCCATGACAGCTCTGGGGCCAACGTCCTGACTTTC.